The 9 T cell receptor beta chains given below trace back to one sample, sequenced in a study of OX40 agonist ivuxolimab in advanced cancers. Generated by immunoSEQ multiplex PCR, the TCRdb table keeps only in-frame clones and is missing some. Among about 62,000 clones listed, approximately 85% were seen once. The specimen comprised CD4+ or CD8+ T cells sorted from blood, sampled in a trial of the OX40 agonist ivuxolimab. All receptors derive from an adult with an advanced solid tumor such as melanoma, head and neck, liver or kidney cancer.

V usage is TRBV11-2 and J usage is TRBJ1-5; D remains ambiguous. Trimming took off 1 base at V and 0 bases at J, with 7 bases between the two ends. Germline CDR1 reads SGHAT; CDR2 reads FQNNGV. This CDR3 has 15 amino acids. The CDR3 bases are TGTGCCAGCAGCTTAGGAGGGCGTAGCAATCAGCCCCAGCATTTT. Protein sequence: CASSLGGRSNQPQHF.

This chain uses TRBV27 with TRBJ2-3; D is tentatively TRBD1 or TRBD2 (6 bases each). V lost 2 bases and J 3 bases, leaving 12 bases between the germline ends. This CDR3 comprises 15 residues. Germline CDR1 MNHEY, CDR2 SMNVEV (reference sequence). CDR3 residues: CASSLSRGGTDTQYF. The DNA for the CDR3 is TGTGCCAGCAGTTTAAGCAGGGGAGGTACAGATACGCAGTATTTT.

The chain links TRBV6-5 to TRBJ2-7, with D tentatively TRBD1 (6 bases). Germline V CDR1 and CDR2: MNHEY, SVGAGI. This CDR3 is 11 amino acids long. V was shortened by 5 bases and J by 5 bases, with 7 bases between the two germline ends. Written as DNA, the CDR3 is TGTGCCAGCAGTACAGGGAACGAGCAGTACTTC. It is translated as CASSTGNEQYF.

The CDR3 spells CASSLDVGPGNTIYF. The CDR3 nucleotides read TGTGCCAGCAGCCTGGACGTCGGGCCTGGAAACACCATATATTTT. The J gene is TRBJ1-3, the V gene TRBV7-3; D gene unclear. From germline, CDR1 is SGHTA and CDR2 FQGTGA. This CDR3 contains 15 residues. Trimming removed 5 bases from V and 2 bases from J, with 13 bases in between.

The rearrangement uses TRBV5-1 and TRBJ1-1; no clear D gene. The CDR3 length is 15 residues. The germline V and J ends were trimmed by 1 base and 6 bases, with 16 bases remaining between them. Germline V CDR1 and CDR2: SGHRS, YFSETQ. This chain's CDR3 is CASSLSDGSFAEAFF. CDR3 bases: TGCGCCAGCAGCTTGAGCGACGGTAGTTTTGCTGAAGCTTTCTTT.

The chain combines TRBV7-9 with TRBJ1-2; TRBD1 is a possible D gene (6 bases). Germline CDR1 is SEHNR and CDR2 is FQNEAQ (reference sequence). Trimming shortened V by 5 bases and J by 2 bases, and 21 bases separated the two germline ends. CDR3 size: 17 residues. CDR3 in amino acids: CASSPRGGQYANYGYTF. The CDR3 DNA reads as TGTGCCAGCAGCCCCCGTGGGGGACAATATGCGAACTATGGCTACACCTTC.

The chain has TRBV28 and TRBJ1-5, with a weak D call TRBD1 (6 bases). The V and J ends lost 4 bases and 1 base respectively, with 14 bases between them. CDR3 size: 16 residues. Germline V gene data show CDR1 as MDHEN and CDR2 as SYDVKM. CDR3 region: CASSSNDGTSNQPQHF. The CDR3 region has the DNA TGTGCCAGCAGTTCCAACGACGGGACAAGCAATCAGCCCCAGCATTTT.

This clone came up a few times. This sequence joins TRBV11-1 and TRBJ2-3; a weak D match, TRBD2 (5 bases). The germline V and J ends were trimmed by 3 bases and 2 bases, with 9 bases remaining between them. The length of the CDR3 is 14 residues. Germline CDR1 reads SGHAT; CDR2 reads FQDESV (reference sequence). CDR3 nucleotides: TGTGCCAGCAGCTTGGGAGCGTACACAGATACGCAGTATTTT. The encoded protein is CASSLGAYTDTQYF.

V gene TRBV4-3 combines with J gene TRBJ2-1, with 8 bases matching TRBD1. From germline, CDR1 is LGHNA and CDR2 YSLEER. The CDR3 has 16 amino acids. J lost 3 bases, V lost 0 bases, and 4 bases had no gene match. This chain's CDR3 is CASSQDRQGHYNEQFF. In nucleotides, the CDR3 is TGCGCCAGCAGCCAAGATCGACAGGGGCACTACAATGAGCAGTTCTTC.